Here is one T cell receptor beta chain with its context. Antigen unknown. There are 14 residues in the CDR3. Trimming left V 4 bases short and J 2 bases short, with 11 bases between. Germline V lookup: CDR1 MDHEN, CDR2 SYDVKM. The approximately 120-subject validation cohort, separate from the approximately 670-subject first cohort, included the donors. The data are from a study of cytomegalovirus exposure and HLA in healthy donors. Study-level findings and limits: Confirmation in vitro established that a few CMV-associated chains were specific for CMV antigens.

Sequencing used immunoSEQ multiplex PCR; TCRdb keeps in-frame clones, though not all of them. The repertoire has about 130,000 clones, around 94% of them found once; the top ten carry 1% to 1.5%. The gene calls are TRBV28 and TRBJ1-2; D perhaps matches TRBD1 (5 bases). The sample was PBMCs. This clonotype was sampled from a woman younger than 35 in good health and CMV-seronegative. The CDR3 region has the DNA TGTGCCAGCAGTTATGGGGCGCCCAACTATGGCTACACCTTC. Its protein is CASSYGAPNYGYTF.